What follows is one T cell receptor (beta chain) and its context. Its antigen is not known. Assay: immunoSEQ multiplex PCR; the TCRdb copy retains only in-frame clones and omits some. The sample holds about 110,000 clones, around 83% seen once. This specimen comes from a study of T cell responses to AZD1222 COVID-19 vaccine. Study-level points and caveats: Donors were largely white British and mainly female; clonal diversity was possibly underestimated. With dominance at 160-218 and 743-854, vaccine-associated CD4 TCRs spanned spike.

CDR1 and CDR2 from the germline V gene are KGHSH and LQKENI. This CDR3 has 16 residues. Trimming took 6 bases from V and 3 from J; bases not matched to a gene: 6. This receptor was taken from an adult in good health. The chain has TRBV18 and TRBJ2-2; TRBD1 agrees at 11 bases. Material: peripheral blood, obtained on day 0 of AZD1222 vaccination. This CDR3 reads CASSPRDRGYTGELFF. In DNA, the CDR3 is TGTGCCAGCTCGCCCAGGGACAGGGGGTACACCGGGGAGCTGTTTTTT.